A single sample gave rise to the 26 T cell receptor beta chains below, sequenced in a study of human versus mouse CDR3 diversity and MHC coevolution. TCRdb's table, derived via immunoSEQ multiplex PCR, lists solely in-frame clones and lacks some. The table lists approximately 81,000 clones, 93% of them singletons. The sequencing sample was made of naive CD4+ T cells from blood. Subset of the sample: CD45RO-negative CD62L-positive naive CD4 T cells. The receptors here all came from a person aged 30 to 70 in good health.

The J gene is TRBJ2-3, the V gene TRBV7-3, with D possibly being TRBD2 (6 bases). Trimming cost V 5 bases and J 2 bases, with 14 bases left between them. This CDR3 comprises 15 residues. The germline V gene encodes CDR1 SGHTA and CDR2 FQGTGA. CDR3 amino acids: CASSDLAEVTDTQYF. The CDR3 DNA reads as TGTGCCAGCAGCGACTTAGCGGAAGTCACAGATACGCAGTATTTT.

V gene TRBV5-6 combines with J gene TRBJ2-5, with D tentatively TRBD2 (5 bases). The DNA end favors TRBJ2-7, so the J call may be wrong. Germline-derived CDR1 and CDR2 are SGHDT and YYEEEE. This CDR3 region has 14 residues. The CDR3 DNA reads TGTGCCAGCAGCTTGGGAGACTACACCTACGAGCAGTACTTC. Amino acids: CASSLGDYTYEQYF.

The chain carries TRBV4-2 and TRBJ1-2, with 8 bases fitting TRBD1. After removal of 1 base from V and 6 bases from J, the junction contained 4 bases not matched to a gene. There are 14 residues in the CDR3. Per the germline V gene, CDR1 is LGHNA and CDR2 is YNFKEQ. CDR3 in amino acids: CASSQGQGLNGYTF. The CDR3 coding sequence is TGTGCCAGCAGCCAAGGACAGGGGTTGAATGGCTACACCTTC.

This sequence joins TRBV10-3 and TRBJ2-3; 12 bases align to TRBD1. The CDR3 spans 20 residues. V was pared by 2 bases and J by 8 bases, with 20 bases of the junction left unmatched. The germline V gene has CDR1 ENHRY and CDR2 SYGVKD. The CDR3 region is CAISEAKGQGAGVAIGTQYF. The CDR3 bases are TGTGCCATCAGTGAGGCGAAGGGACAGGGGGCCGGAGTAGCGATCGGTACGCAGTATTTT.

The chain joins TRBV9 to TRBJ2-2; TRBD1 agrees at 8 bases. The CDR3 has 14 residues. In germline, CDR1 is SGDLS, CDR2 YYNGEE. V lost 2 bases and J lost 5; bases outside the gene matches: 2. The CDR3 sequence: CASSVTGETGELFF. For the CDR3, the DNA is TGTGCCAGCAGCGTGACAGGGGAAACCGGGGAGCTGTTTTTT.

The chain couples TRBV7-8 to TRBJ2-5; D gene ambiguous. CDR1 is SGHVS and CDR2 is FQNEAQ in the germline V gene. The CDR3 spans 14 residues. V was shortened by 2 bases and J by 2 bases, with 9 bases between the two germline ends. The CDR3 DNA is TGTGCCAGCAGCTTATACACAGTTCAAGAGACCCAGTACTTC. Its translation is CASSLYTVQETQYF.

The CDR3 sequence: CASSSGLAVNEQFF. Written as DNA, the CDR3 is TGTGCCAGCAGCTCGGGACTAGCGGTCAATGAGCAGTTCTTC. V and J are TRBV7-3 and TRBJ2-1, with 11 bases fitting TRBD2. With V trimmed by 4 bases and J by 6 bases, 2 bases remained unmatched. Per the germline V gene, CDR1 is SGHTA and CDR2 is FQGTGA. The CDR3 spans 14 residues.

The chain couples TRBV5-1 to TRBJ1-1; 11 bases line up with TRBD1. The junction had 5 bases not matched to a gene; V was cut back by 5 bases and J by 5 bases. This CDR3 is built from 14 residues. The germline CDR1 and CDR2 sequences are SGHRS and YFSETQ. This CDR3 reads CASSSGQGATEAFF. The CDR3 bases are TGCGCCAGCAGTTCCGGACAGGGGGCGACTGAAGCTTTCTTT.

About this clone itself: This sample includes further DNA sequences coding for the same CDR3. The chain has TRBV5-5 and TRBJ1-1; weak D call: TRBD1 (6 bases). V was clipped by 4 bases and J by 0 bases, with 10 bases between them. The CDR3 is 14 residues long. In germline, CDR1 is SGHKS, CDR2 YYEKEE (reference sequence). The chain's CDR3 is CASSSGQLNTEAFF. CDR3 bases: TGTGCCAGCAGCAGCGGACAGCTGAACACTGAAGCTTTCTTT.

This chain links TRBV30 with TRBJ1-1, with 7 bases that match TRBD1. The J segment lost 3 bases and the V segment lost 5 bases, leaving 9 bases of the junction unmatched. Germline CDR1 GTSNPN, CDR2 SVGIG (reference sequence). The CDR3 sequence is 14 residues long. The CDR3 spells CAWDPGTVYTEAFF. DNA of the CDR3: TGTGCCTGGGACCCCGGGACAGTATACACTGAAGCTTTCTTT.

The chain recombines TRBV7-9 with TRBJ1-4, with 7 bases identical to TRBD1. The CDR3 extends over 17 amino acids. Per germline, CDR1 SEHNR and CDR2 FQNEAQ (reference sequence). V dropped 4 bases and J dropped 4; count of bases not matched to a gene: 12. The CDR3 region is CASSSTPGQAGNEKLFF. DNA for the CDR3: TGTGCCAGCAGCTCAACCCCTGGACAGGCCGGTAATGAAAAACTGTTTTTT.

The gene calls are TRBV19 and TRBJ2-1; 9 positions agree with TRBD2. The length of the CDR3 is 13 residues. CDR1 is LNHDA, CDR2 SQIVND, per germline (reference sequence). With 7 bases clipped from V and 6 bases from J, the junction kept 4 bases outside the gene matches. The CDR3 here is CASMAGGPNEQFF. CDR3 sequence (DNA): TGTGCCAGTATGGCGGGAGGGCCCAATGAGCAGTTCTTC.

The genes are TRBV29-1 and TRBJ1-4, with D possibly TRBD1 on 5 matching bases. V was trimmed by 7 bases and J by 8 bases, leaving 17 bases between them. The CDR3 is made up of 13 amino acids. Per the germline V gene, CDR1 is SQVTM and CDR2 is ANQGSEA. The CDR3: CSAGRDFGEKLFF. CDR3 sequence (DNA): TGCAGCGCGGGTCGGGACTTCGGAGAAAAACTGTTTTTT.

The J gene is TRBJ2-1, the V gene TRBV19; 9 bases map to TRBD2. CDR1 is LNHDA and CDR2 is SQIVND in the germline V gene (reference sequence). The CDR3 has 16 residues. Trimming at V came to 4 bases and at J to 7 bases, leaving 11 bases not matched to a gene. CDR3 region: CASSNAGGPSGNEQFF. In nucleotides, the CDR3 is TGTGCCAGTAGTAATGCGGGAGGGCCCTCGGGGAATGAGCAGTTCTTC. The full variable domain, completed using reference TRBV19 and TRBJ2-1, is DGGITQSPKYLFRKEGQNVTLSCEQNLNHDAMYWYRQDPGQGLRLIYYSQIVNDFQKGDIAEGYSVSREKKESFPLTVTSAQKNPTAFYLCASSNAGGPSGNEQFFGPGTRLTVL.

V usage is TRBV7-9 and J usage is TRBJ2-7; D is unclear. Trimming took 2 bases from V and 9 from J, leaving 14 bases between them. Germline V gene data show CDR1 as SEHNR and CDR2 as FQNEAQ (reference sequence). The CDR3 runs to 13 residues. The CDR3 region has the DNA TGTGCCAGCAGCTTAATGATAGTCAACGGGCAGTACTTC. Protein sequence: CASSLMIVNGQYF.

The V and J genes are TRBV5-4 and TRBJ1-2; D unresolved. V gave up 7 bases and J gave up 7 bases, with 17 bases separating them. Germline assignment: CDR1 SGHNT and CDR2 YYREEE (reference sequence). The CDR3 runs to 13 residues. The CDR3, as DNA: TGTGCCAGCGCCGCCCCTTCAGGTCCTGGCTACACCTTC. Translated, it gives CASAAPSGPGYTF.

This clone was picked up one time. The CDR3 spells CASSSRGQSTDTQYF. The CDR3 DNA sequence: TGTGCCAGCAGCTCAAGGGGACAGAGCACAGATACGCAGTATTTT. The chain joins TRBV7-3 to TRBJ2-3, with 7 bases aligning to TRBD1. This CDR3 spans 15 amino acids. Trimming at V came to 4 bases and at J to 0 bases, leaving 4 bases not matched to a gene. Germline CDR1 and CDR2: SGHTA and FQGTGA.

The chain employs TRBV5-5 and TRBJ2-7, with 8 positions matching TRBD1. The germline gives CDR1 SGHKS, CDR2 YYEKEE (reference sequence). V gave up 2 bases and J gave up 5 bases; unmatched junction bases: 6. The CDR3 runs to 14 residues. The CDR3 spells CASSFGQGGDEQYF. DNA for the CDR3: TGTGCCAGCAGCTTCGGACAGGGAGGCGACGAGCAGTACTTC.

The V call is TRBV9, the J call TRBJ2-7; 7 bases agree with TRBD2. J was trimmed by 6 bases and V by 0 bases; bases with no gene match: 0. CDR1 and CDR2 (germline): SGDLS, YYNGEE. The CDR3 extends over 12 amino acids. CDR3 sequence: CASSVGGGEQYF. In DNA form, the CDR3 reads TGTGCCAGCAGCGTAGGGGGGGGCGAGCAGTACTTC. Together with reference TRBV9 and TRBJ2-7, the CDR3 gives the full variable domain: DSGVTQTPKHLITATGQRVTLRCSPRSGDLSVYWYQQSLDQGLQFLIQYYNGEERAKGNILERFSAQQFPDLHSELNLSSLELGDSALYFCASSVGGGEQYFGPGTRLTVT.

This clone is a singleton in its sample. This chain joins TRBV30 and TRBJ2-5; 11 bases map to TRBD2. CDR3 length equals 16 residues. Germline assignment: CDR1 GTSNPN and CDR2 SVGIG (reference sequence). V lost 1 base and J lost 0; bases outside the gene matches: 4. CDR3: CAWSATSGGYQETQYF. In nucleotides, the CDR3 is TGTGCCTGGAGTGCTACTAGCGGGGGCTACCAAGAGACCCAGTACTTC.

The rearrangement joins TRBV19 to TRBJ2-2; 9 bases are a match to TRBD1. With 6 bases clipped from V and 6 bases from J, the junction kept 5 bases outside the gene matches. CDR3 length equals 14 residues. The germline V gene encodes CDR1 LNHDA and CDR2 SQIVND (reference sequence). This CDR3 reads CASRRDRVPGELFF. The CDR3 DNA follows: TGTGCCAGTAGGAGGGACAGGGTTCCCGGGGAGCTGTTTTTT.

The CDR3 here is CSVEDSTGYGYTF. CDR3 in DNA: TGCAGCGTTGAAGATTCGACAGGCTATGGCTACACCTTC. The chain combines TRBV29-1 with TRBJ1-2; D may be TRBD1 (6 bases). The CDR3 runs to 13 residues. Trimming left V 0 bases short and J 4 bases short, with 9 bases between. Germline V gives CDR1 SQVTM, CDR2 ANQGSEA.

J is TRBJ2-7 and V is TRBV7-2; weak D call: TRBD2 (6 bases). Between the trimmed V and J ends, which lost 4 bases and 0 bases, there was a span of 10 bases. This CDR3 spans 14 amino acids. Germline CDR1 is SGHTA and CDR2 is FQGNSA. The CDR3 sequence: CASSSDYFSYEQYF. CDR3 DNA sequence: TGTGCCAGCAGCTCGGACTACTTCTCCTACGAGCAGTACTTC.

This clone occurred once. CDR3 DNA: TGTGCCAGCAGCAACCTGGCACAAGAGACCCAGTACTTC. Its translation: CASSNLAQETQYF. The chain employs TRBV5-4 and TRBJ2-5; D is uncertain. The CDR3 totals 13 residues. V lost 4 bases and J 2 bases, leaving 9 bases between the germline ends. Germline V gene data show CDR1 as SGHNT and CDR2 as YYREEE (reference sequence).

The chain joins TRBV12-5 to TRBJ2-1; 14 nucleotides line up with TRBD2. The CDR3 consists of 17 residues. V shed 5 bases, J shed 3 bases, and the junction held 6 bases outside the gene matches. Germline CDR1 reads LGHNT; CDR2 reads FRNRAP. CDR3 DNA: TGTGCTAGTGGTAACGGACTAGCGGGGGGACTCTACAATGAGCAGTTCTTC. This gives the protein CASGNGLAGGLYNEQFF. Looking up the rest from reference TRBV12-5 and TRBJ2-1 gives the full variable domain: DARVTQTPRHKVTEMGQEVTMRCQPILGHNTVFWYRQTMMQGLELLAYFRNRAPLDDSGMPKDRFSAEMPDATLATLKIQPSEPRDSAVYFCASGNGLAGGLYNEQFFGPGTRLTVL.

CDR3 residues: CASSPRLRTTGELFF. CDR3 coding DNA: TGTGCCAGCAGCCCCAGATTAAGAACAACCGGGGAGCTGTTTTTT. The rearrangement joins TRBV7-2 to TRBJ2-2, with unresolved D. This CDR3 is 15 amino acids long. The V end was cut by 5 bases, the J end by 5 bases, with 15 bases between. Germline CDR1 reads SGHTA; CDR2 reads FQGNSA.